This record concerns one TCR beta chain sequence. The sample comes from a study of blood T cell repertoires in COVID-19. Study-wide background: Specimens from acute and convalescent COVID-19 originated in the United States, Italy and Spain.

As originally analysed: Using reference gene primer amplification, nucleated cell counts were estimated. Method: immunoSEQ multiplex PCR; TCRdb's copy keeps in-frame clones and lacks some. V and J calls and clone size are those listed in that table; D and trimming were worked out from the DNA. The profile shows about 220,000 clones, more than 80% of them singletons. V lost 7 bases, J lost 6 bases, and 5 bases stayed unmatched. CDR1 is MNHEY, CDR2 SVGAGI, per germline. This CDR3 comprises 12 residues. The receptor's source is a woman aged 40-49 years with acute COVID-19. The genes are TRBV6-5 and TRBJ1-2; 7 bases are a match to TRBD1. Sequences were obtained from PBMCs or T cells enriched from blood (not recorded which). The CDR3 DNA sequence: TGTGCCAGCACCACGACAGGGCATGGCTACACCTTC. Its translation is CASTTTGHGYTF.